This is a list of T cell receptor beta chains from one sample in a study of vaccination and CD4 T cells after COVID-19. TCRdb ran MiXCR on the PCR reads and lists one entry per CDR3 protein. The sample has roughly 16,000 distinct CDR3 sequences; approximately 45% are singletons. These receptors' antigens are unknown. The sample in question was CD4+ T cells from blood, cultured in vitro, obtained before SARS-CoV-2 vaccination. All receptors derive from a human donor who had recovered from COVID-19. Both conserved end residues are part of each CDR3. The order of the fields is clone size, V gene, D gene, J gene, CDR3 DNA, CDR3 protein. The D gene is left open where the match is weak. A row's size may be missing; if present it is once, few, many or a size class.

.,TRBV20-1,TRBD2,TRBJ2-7,TGCAGTGCTCCTACTCTAGCGGGACGGTACGAGCAGTACTTC,CSAPTLAGRYEQYF
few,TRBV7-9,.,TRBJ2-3,TGTGCCAGCAGCTATGGCCTCGACACAGATACGCAGTATTTT,CASSYGLDTDTQYF
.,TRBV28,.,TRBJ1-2,TGTGCCAGCAGTTTAAAAGGTGACTATGGCTACACCTTC,CASSLKGDYGYTF
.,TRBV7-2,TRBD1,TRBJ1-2,TGTGCCAGCAGCCGGGGAGCCGGGGACAGGGGGCTCTATGGCTACACCTTC,CASSRGAGDRGLYGYTF
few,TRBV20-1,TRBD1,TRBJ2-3,TGCAGTGCTATGAAAGGGGGCGGCACAGATACGCAGTATTTT,CSAMKGGGTDTQYF
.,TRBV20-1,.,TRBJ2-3,TGCAGTGCTAGAGTACGGGGCACCGATACGCAGTATTTT,CSARVRGTDTQYF
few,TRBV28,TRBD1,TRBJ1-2,TGTGCCAGCAGCCTACGACAGGGCAACTATGGCTACACCTTC,CASSLRQGNYGYTF
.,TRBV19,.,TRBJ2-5,TGTGCCAGTAGTATGCAGAAACAAGAGACCCAGTACTTC,CASSMQKQETQYF
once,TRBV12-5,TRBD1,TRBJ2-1,TGTGCTAGTGGTTTCGGGCAGGGGGCAAACAATGAGCAGTTCTTC,CASGFGQGANNEQFF
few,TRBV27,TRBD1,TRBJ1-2,TGTGCCAGCTACAGGGGAGACTATGGCTACACCTTC,CASYRGDYGYTF
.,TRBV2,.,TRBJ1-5,TGTGCCAGCAGTACAGGGTATCAGCCCCAGCATTTT,CASSTGYQPQHF
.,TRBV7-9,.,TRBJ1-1,TGTGCCAGCAGCCTAGCAGCGGGGGTACCCACTGAAGCTTTCTTT,CASSLAAGVPTEAFF
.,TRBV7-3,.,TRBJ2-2,TGTGCCAGCAGTCTTCAGGTGAACACCGGGGAGCTGTTTTTT,CASSLQVNTGELFF
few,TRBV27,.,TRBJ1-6,TGTGCCAGCAGTTTATCCCAGGGATTGGTCTCACCCCTCCACTTT,CASSLSQGLVSPLHF
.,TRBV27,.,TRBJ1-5,TGTGCCAGCAGTCTGCAGGGAGACAATCAGCCCCAGCATTTT,CASSLQGDNQPQHF
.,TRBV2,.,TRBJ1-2,TGTGCCAGCAGTGCGGGGGGGGCTAAATATGGCTACACCTTC,CASSAGGAKYGYTF
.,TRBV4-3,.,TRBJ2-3,TGCGCCAGCAGCTTGCATCCGGGAAGGCCGCAGGCAGATACGCAGTATTTT,CASSLHPGRPQADTQYF
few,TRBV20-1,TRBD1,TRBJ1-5,TGCAGTGCCAATCTCCGGGACAGGGGGAATCAGCCCCAGCATTTT,CSANLRDRGNQPQHF
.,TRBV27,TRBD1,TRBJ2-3,TGTGCCAGCAGTTTCAGGGGGCTGGACACGCAGTATTTT,CASSFRGLDTQYF
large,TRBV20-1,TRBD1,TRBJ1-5,TGCAGTGCTTGGACAGGGGACAATCAGCCCCAGCATTTT,CSAWTGDNQPQHF
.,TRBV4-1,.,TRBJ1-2,TGCGCCAGCAGCCAAGATCCTCGCCCCGGGGGCTACACCTTC,CASSQDPRPGGYTF
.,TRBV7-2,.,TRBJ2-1,TGTGCCAGCAGCTTAGCGGGGGGGCAAGGCTACAATGAGCAGTTCTTC,CASSLAGGQGYNEQFF
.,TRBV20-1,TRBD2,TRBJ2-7,TGCAGTGCTAGCACGGCTAGCGGGTATGAGCAGTACTTC,CSASTASGYEQYF
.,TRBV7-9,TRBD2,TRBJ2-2,TGTGCCAGCTCTTCGTTCGGGGTAGCGGGGGACACCGGGGAGCTGTTTTTT,CASSSFGVAGDTGELFF
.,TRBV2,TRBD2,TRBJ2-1,TGTGCCAGCAGACACACCCTACTAGCGGGCGACCTCAATGAGCAGTTCTTC,CASRHTLLAGDLNEQFF
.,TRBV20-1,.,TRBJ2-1,TGCAGTGCTAGGGGACTGCGGAACAATGAGCAGTTCTTC,CSARGLRNNEQFF
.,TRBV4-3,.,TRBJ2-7,TGCGCCAGCAGCCAAGGGCATGGGGGGATGAACGAGCAGTACTTC,CASSQGHGGMNEQYF
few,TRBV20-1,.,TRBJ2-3,TGCAGTGCTAGGAGGGGGGTCAGAACGAATTCTGACACAGATACGCAGTATTTT,CSARRGVRTNSDTDTQYF
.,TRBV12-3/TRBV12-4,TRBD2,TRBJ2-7,TGTGCCAGCAGTTTCAGCGGGAGGGCCGGTGAGCAGTACTTC,CASSFSGRAGEQYF
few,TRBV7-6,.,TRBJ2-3,TGTGCCAGCAGCTTAGAAAGGGCTAGCACAGATACGCAGTATTTT,CASSLERASTDTQYF
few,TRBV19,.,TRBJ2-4,TGTGCCAGTAGTATAGTAGGGCGGGTGAGAAACATTCAGTACTTC,CASSIVGRVRNIQYF
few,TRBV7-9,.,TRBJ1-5,TGTGCCAGCAGCTTAGGGTCCGAGCCCCAGCATTTT,CASSLGSEPQHF
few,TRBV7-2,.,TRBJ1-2,TGTGCCAGCAGCTTAGTAGGCGCGACCGTCTATGGCTACACCTTC,CASSLVGATVYGYTF
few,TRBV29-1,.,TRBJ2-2,TGCAGCGTTGTGCAAGGGCCGACGAACACCGGGGAGCTGTTTTTT,CSVVQGPTNTGELFF
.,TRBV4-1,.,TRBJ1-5,TGCGCCAGCAGCCAAGACATGTTATCAGGGCCCCAGCATTTT,CASSQDMLSGPQHF
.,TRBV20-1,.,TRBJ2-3,TGCAGTGCCGACCCGTTGGGGAGCGGCGGGACAGATACGCAGTATTTT,CSADPLGSGGTDTQYF
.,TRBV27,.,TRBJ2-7,TGTGCCAGCAGTTTATTGGGACCCGGCGAGCAGTACTTC,CASSLLGPGEQYF
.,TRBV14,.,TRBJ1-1,TGTGCCAGCAGCCAAGAGGGTTCAGGGTCGGGGGGCACTGAAGCTTTCTTT,CASSQEGSGSGGTEAFF
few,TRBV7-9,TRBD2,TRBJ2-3,TGTGCCAGCAGCTTAAGGGCTAGCGGGGGCCTTAGAGGGAATACGCAGTATTTT,CASSLRASGGLRGNTQYF
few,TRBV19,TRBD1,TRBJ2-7,TGTGCCAGTACCCGGGACACAGGGGCTGGCTCCTACGAGCAGTACTTC,CASTRDTGAGSYEQYF
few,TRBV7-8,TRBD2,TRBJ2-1,TGTGCCAGTGTAACCGGGACTACGATCAATGAGCAGTTCTTC,CASVTGTTINEQFF
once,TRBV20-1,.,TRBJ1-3,TGCAGTGCTAGCAGAACAGGCTCTGGAAACACCATATATTTT,CSASRTGSGNTIYF
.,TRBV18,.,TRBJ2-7,TGTGCCAGCTCACCCCCCAAGGGGGGCCAGAAATACGAGCAGTACTTC,CASSPPKGGQKYEQYF
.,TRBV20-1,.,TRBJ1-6,TGCAGTGCTCCCTCAAACAGGGTGAGGGATTCACCCCTCCACTTT,CSAPSNRVRDSPLHF
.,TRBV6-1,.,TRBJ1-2,TGTGCCAGCAGTGAGGGATGGACAGATGGCTACACCTTC,CASSEGWTDGYTF
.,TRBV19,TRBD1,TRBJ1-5,TGTGCCAGTAGTCTCGGACAGGGTGAACAGCCCCAGCATTTT,CASSLGQGEQPQHF
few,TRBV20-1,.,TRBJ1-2,TGCAGTGCTAGACCATTGGGGTCCGACTATGGCTACACCTTC,CSARPLGSDYGYTF
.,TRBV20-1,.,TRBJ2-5,TGCAGTGCTAGGGCCACTCAGCCTAGCCAAGAGACCCAGTACTTC,CSARATQPSQETQYF
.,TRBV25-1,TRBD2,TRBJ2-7,TGTGCCAGCAGGGCCAGCGGGAGTTTGTACGAGCAGTACTTC,CASRASGSLYEQYF
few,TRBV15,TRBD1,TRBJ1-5,TGTGCCACCAGACCAGGGGGAAGAAGCAATCAGCCCCAGCATTTT,CATRPGGRSNQPQHF
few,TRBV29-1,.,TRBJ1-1,TGCAGCGTGGGCCGGGAAAAGAACACTGAAGCTTTCTTT,CSVGREKNTEAFF
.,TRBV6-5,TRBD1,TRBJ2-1,TGTGCCAGCAGTTACCCGGGACAGTTTATTAACAATGAGCAGTTCTTC,CASSYPGQFINNEQFF
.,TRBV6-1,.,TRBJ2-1,TGTGCCAGCAAGGGTGGAGGAAATTCCTACAATGAGCAGTTCTTC,CASKGGGNSYNEQFF
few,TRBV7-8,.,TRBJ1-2,TGTGCCAGCAGCCACCGGGACGGAAAAGATGGCTACACCTTC,CASSHRDGKDGYTF